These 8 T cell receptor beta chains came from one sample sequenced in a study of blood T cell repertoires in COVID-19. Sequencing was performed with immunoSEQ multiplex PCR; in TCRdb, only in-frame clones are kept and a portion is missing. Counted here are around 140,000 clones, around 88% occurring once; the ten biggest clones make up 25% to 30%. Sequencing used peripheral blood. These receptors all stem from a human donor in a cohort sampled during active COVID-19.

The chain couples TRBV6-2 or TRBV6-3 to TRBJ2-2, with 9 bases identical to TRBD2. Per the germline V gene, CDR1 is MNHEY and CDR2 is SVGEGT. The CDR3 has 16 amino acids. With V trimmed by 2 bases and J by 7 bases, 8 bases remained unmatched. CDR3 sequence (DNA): TGTGCCAGCAGTTACCGGCGGGGGGGCCTGGACGGGGAGCTGTTTTTT. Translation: CASSYRRGGLDGELFF.

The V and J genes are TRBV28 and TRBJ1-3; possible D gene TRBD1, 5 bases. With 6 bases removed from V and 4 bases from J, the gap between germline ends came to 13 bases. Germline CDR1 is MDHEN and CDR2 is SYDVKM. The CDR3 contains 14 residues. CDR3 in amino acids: CASRSGGAGNTIYF. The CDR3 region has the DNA TGTGCCAGCAGGTCTGGCGGGGCGGGAAACACCATATATTTT.

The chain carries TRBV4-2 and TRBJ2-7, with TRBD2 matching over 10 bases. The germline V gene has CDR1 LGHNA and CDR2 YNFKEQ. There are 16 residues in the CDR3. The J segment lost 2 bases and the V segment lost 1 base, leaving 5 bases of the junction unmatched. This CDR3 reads CASSQALAGETYEQYF. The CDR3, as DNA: TGTGCCAGCAGCCAAGCGCTAGCGGGGGAAACCTACGAGCAGTACTTC.

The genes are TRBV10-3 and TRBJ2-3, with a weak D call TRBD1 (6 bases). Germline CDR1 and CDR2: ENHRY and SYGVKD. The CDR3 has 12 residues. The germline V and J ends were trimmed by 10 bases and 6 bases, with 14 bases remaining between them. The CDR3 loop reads CASSSRGDTQYF. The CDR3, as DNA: TGTGCCAGCAGCTCCAGGGGTGATACGCAGTATTTT.

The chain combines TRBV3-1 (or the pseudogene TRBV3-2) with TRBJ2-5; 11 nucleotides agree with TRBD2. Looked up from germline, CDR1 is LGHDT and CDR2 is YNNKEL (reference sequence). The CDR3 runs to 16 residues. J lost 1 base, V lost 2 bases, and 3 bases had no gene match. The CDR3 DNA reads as TGTGCCAGCAGCCAAAGACTAGCGGGGTTCCAAGAGACCCAGTACTTC. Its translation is CASSQRLAGFQETQYF.

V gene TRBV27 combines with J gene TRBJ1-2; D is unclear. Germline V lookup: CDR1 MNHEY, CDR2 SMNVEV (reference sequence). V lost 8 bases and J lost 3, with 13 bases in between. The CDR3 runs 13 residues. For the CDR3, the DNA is TGTGCCAGCGGCCCTAGGTTGGACTATGGCTACACCTTC. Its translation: CASGPRLDYGYTF.

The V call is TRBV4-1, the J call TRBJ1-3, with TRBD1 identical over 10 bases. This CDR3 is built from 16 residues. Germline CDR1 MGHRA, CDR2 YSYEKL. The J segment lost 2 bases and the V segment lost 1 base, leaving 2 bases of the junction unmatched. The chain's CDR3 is CASSQAGTGAGNTIYF. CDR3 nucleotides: TGCGCCAGCAGCCAAGCCGGGACAGGGGCTGGAAACACCATATATTTT.

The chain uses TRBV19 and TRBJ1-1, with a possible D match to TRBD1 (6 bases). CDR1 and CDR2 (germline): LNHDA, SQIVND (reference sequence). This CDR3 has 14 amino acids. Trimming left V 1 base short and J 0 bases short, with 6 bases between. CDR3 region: CASSIGTVNTEAFF. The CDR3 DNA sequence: TGTGCCAGTAGTATAGGGACAGTGAACACTGAAGCTTTCTTT.